The clone carrying this T cell receptor beta chain occurred a few times. Its antigen is not identified. The data were taken from a study of T cells after yellow fever vaccination. Study observations and caveats: Booster samples showed a return of most primary-vaccination clones (roughly 96% CD4, approximately 88% CD8). Peaking on day 5 versus 15, the secondary response was faster but weaker.

TCRdb processed the 5' RACE reads anew with MiXCR; each CDR3 protein has one entry. The sample holds some 670,000 distinct CDR3 sequences, about 12% seen once. This material consisted of PBMCs, taken on the day of the yellow fever booster vaccination. This TCR was recovered from a man younger than 45 who received the YFV17D yellow fever vaccine.

Here the CDR3 DNA reads TGCGCCAGCAGCTCGGGCGGCGGGGGCTTGGGAATGGAGACCCAGTACTTC. This translates into CASSSGGGGLGMETQYF. The chain uses TRBV5-1 and TRBJ2-5; tentative D call: TRBD2 (7 bases). This CDR3 contains 17 residues. Germline V lookup: CDR1 SGHRS, CDR2 YFSETQ. V lost 3 bases and J 5 bases, leaving 23 bases between the germline ends.